This T cell receptor beta chain was documented in a study of blood T cell repertoires in COVID-19. The table lists this clone with a count of one. Germline CDR1 is SGHVS and CDR2 is FQNEAQ. Germline trimming cut 3 bases from V and 7 bases from J; bases unmatched to any gene: 20. The CDR3 totals 21 residues. Generated by immunoSEQ multiplex PCR, the TCRdb table keeps only in-frame clones and is missing some. The sample yields about 210,000 clones, approximately 86% seen once. Adults between roughly 18 and 90 years of age took part from about two dozen US areas. Clinical histories supplied by participants themselves formed the basis of cohort assignment.

This sequence was found in a woman in her forties with acute COVID-19. The material sequenced was PBMCs or T cells enriched from blood (not recorded which). The V gene is TRBV7-8, the J gene TRBJ2-4; 14 nucleotides align to TRBD2. CDR3 DNA: TGTGCCAGCAGCTTTTCACCTCCCGGGACTAGCGGGAGTGTAAGTCGGAACATTCAGTACTTC. Residues: CASSFSPPGTSGSVSRNIQYF.